This entry describes one T cell receptor beta chain. CDR1 and CDR2 from the germline V gene are MNHEY and SMNVEV (reference sequence). J lost 5 bases, V lost 2 bases, and 4 bases had no gene match. CDR3 length: 14 amino acids. Profiling relied on immunoSEQ multiplex PCR, and the TCRdb table lists in-frame clones only, not all of them. The table lists 55,000 to 70,000 clones, roughly 84% of them singletons. The source of the sample is a study of blood T cell repertoires in COVID-19. Background on the study: Sources were T cells, B-cell-depleted T cells, or PBMCs; the material itself was cDNA or gDNA.

This sequence joins TRBV27 and TRBJ2-3, with 7 bases matching TRBD1. The sequenced sample consisted of peripheral blood. This sequence was found in a woman aged 18-29 years with acute or convalescent COVID-19. CDR3 nucleotide sequence: TGTGCCAGCAGTTTAAGACAGGGCATAGATACGCAGTATTTT. As protein: CASSLRQGIDTQYF.